These 15 T cell receptor beta chains originate from one sample sequenced in a study of regulatory T cells in long-lasting Graves disease. TCRdb reanalysed the reads using MiXCR and keeps one entry per CDR3 protein. The data contain more than 850 distinct CDR3 sequences, about 74% of them seen just once; the ten biggest clones take up around 10%. The TCR library was made from RNA extracted from PBMCs. Sequencing used peripheral blood mononuclear cells (PBMCs), obtained with antithyroid drug treatment, in newly diagnosed or persistent Graves disease (not recorded which). These receptors were collected from a middle-aged woman with Graves disease.

This clonotype was picked up a small number of times. The chain is built from TRBV6-1 and TRBJ2-5; D call uncertain. This CDR3 has 13 amino acids. Looked up from germline, CDR1 is MNHNS and CDR2 is SASEGT. V was trimmed by 4 bases and J by 1 base, leaving 7 bases between them. CDR3 protein: CASSGQVQETQYF. In nucleotides, the CDR3 is TGTGCCAGCAGTGGACAAGTCCAAGAGACCCAGTACTTC.

This clonotype was detected once. The chain employs TRBV30 and TRBJ2-2; perhaps TRBD1 as D (6 bases). The CDR3 extends over 16 amino acids. Between the trimmed V and J ends, which lost 3 bases and 2 bases, there was a span of 16 bases. Per the germline V gene, CDR1 is GTSNPN and CDR2 is SVGIG (reference sequence). The CDR3 is CAWSRTGTPNTGELFF. Here the CDR3 DNA reads TGTGCCTGGAGCCGAACCGGGACACCTAACACCGGGGAGCTGTTTTTT.

V and J are TRBV20-1 and TRBJ1-3; 10 nucleotides agree with TRBD1. The CDR3 runs to 15 residues. Germline assignment: CDR1 DFQATT and CDR2 SNEGSKA (reference sequence). The V and J ends lost 3 bases and 0 bases, in that order; junction bases with no gene match: 2. CDR3 region: CSASGQGVSGNTIYF. CDR3 sequence (DNA): TGCAGTGCTAGCGGACAGGGGGTCTCTGGAAACACCATATATTTT.

The gene calls are TRBV7-9 and TRBJ2-3; D is undetermined. The CDR3 sequence is 8 residues long. Looked up from germline, CDR1 is SEHNR and CDR2 is FQNEAQ (reference sequence). The CDR3 nucleotides read TGTGCTTCAGATACGCAGTATTTT. It codes for CASDTQYF.

V and J are TRBV15 and TRBJ2-5; D unresolved. Trimming pared 1 base from V and 5 bases from J, leaving 17 bases between. CDR1 is LNHNV, CDR2 YYDKDF, per germline (reference sequence). This CDR3 has 16 amino acids. This chain's CDR3 is CATSRATVASRETQYF. In nucleotides, the CDR3 is TGTGCCACCAGCAGAGCAACAGTTGCAAGTCGGGAGACCCAGTACTTC.

This rearrangement joins TRBV7-6 to TRBJ2-1; tentatively, D is TRBD2 (5 bases). V lost 1 base, J lost 4 bases, and 17 bases lay in between. Germline CDR1 and CDR2: SGHVS and FNYEAQ. This CDR3 comprises 17 residues. The CDR3 region has the DNA TGTGCCAGCAGCTTAGTTGCAGCGGCCAAGATATACAATGAGCAGTTCTTC. Protein: CASSLVAAAKIYNEQFF.

This clonotype was picked up one time. The chain recombines TRBV7-2 with TRBJ1-1, with D maybe TRBD1 (5 bases). The CDR3 covers 16 residues. Germline loops: CDR1 SGHTA, CDR2 FQGNSA. V was pared by 4 bases and J by 4 bases, with 19 bases between. Here the CDR3 reads CASSYQGYPVFTEAFF. The CDR3 DNA follows: TGTGCCAGCAGCTATCAGGGATACCCGGTTTTCACTGAAGCTTTCTTT.

The chain links TRBV28 to TRBJ2-1; the match to TRBD2 covers 9 bases. Germline V CDR1 and CDR2: MDHEN, SYDVKM. Germline trimming cut 8 bases from V and 2 bases from J; bases unmatched to any gene: 4. The CDR3 totals 14 residues. As DNA, the CDR3 is TGTGCCAGCCGAAGACTAGCGGCCTACAATGAGCAGTTCTTC. Its protein is CASRRLAAYNEQFF.

V and J are TRBV27 and TRBJ1-6, with TRBD1 identical over 7 bases. The germline V gene has CDR1 MNHEY and CDR2 SMNVEV (reference sequence). V shed 8 bases and J 9 bases; nucleotides not matched to a gene: 7. The CDR3 consists of 13 residues. This CDR3 reads CASRGGGGSPLHF. As DNA, the CDR3 is TGTGCCAGCCGAGGGGGCGGGGGTTCACCCCTCCACTTT.

This clonotype was picked up a small number of times. The rearrangement joins TRBV11-2 to TRBJ1-3; 7 positions agree with TRBD1. This CDR3 is 17 amino acids long. Losses at the gene ends were 3 bases for V and 0 bases for J; bases not matched to a gene: 8. Germline V CDR1 and CDR2: SGHAT, FQNNGV. The CDR3 here is CASSFQPGQSSGNTIYF. The DNA of the CDR3 is TGTGCCAGCAGCTTCCAACCGGGACAGAGCTCTGGAAACACCATATATTTT.

Only one count was recorded for this clonotype. The chain joins TRBV6-1 to TRBJ1-2; TRBD1 aligns across 7 bases. The J segment lost 5 bases and the V segment lost 2 bases, leaving 11 bases of the junction unmatched. There are 16 residues in the CDR3. The germline V gene has CDR1 MNHNS and CDR2 SASEGT. The CDR3 coding sequence is TGTGCCAGCAGTGAACCCCCGATCGGGACAGTGTATGGCTACACCTTC. It translates to CASSEPPIGTVYGYTF.

This chain links TRBV12-3 or TRBV12-4 with TRBJ1-2; tentatively, D is TRBD1 (5 bases). This CDR3 has 15 residues. V lost 5 bases, J lost 2 bases, and 15 bases lay in between. CDR3 bases: TGTGCCAGCAGTGCTCCGGGACGGAGCAACTATGGCTACACCTTC. Protein: CASSAPGRSNYGYTF.

This clonotype appeared a few times. The genes are TRBV27 and TRBJ2-7; D unresolved. Germline V CDR1 and CDR2: MNHEY, SMNVEV (reference sequence). Deletions cut 8 bases from V and 4 bases from J, with 12 bases between. The CDR3 sequence is 12 residues long. CDR3 coding DNA: TGTGCCAGCGGAACTAACACTTACGAGCAGTACTTC. This codes for CASGTNTYEQYF.

The J gene is TRBJ2-2, the V gene TRBV27; D may be TRBD1 or TRBD2 (5 bases each). Germline values: CDR1 MNHEY, CDR2 SMNVEV (reference sequence). The CDR3 covers 15 residues. Trimming left V 9 bases short and J 1 base short, with 15 bases between. The CDR3 nucleotides read TGTGCCAGTAACCCCGGGACGATGAACACCGGGGAGCTGTTTTTT. It specifies CASNPGTMNTGELFF.

CDR3 bases: TGTGCCAGCAGTTTTCGGGCAGGCTTAGGTGAGCAGTTCTTC. Residues: CASSFRAGLGEQFF. The gene calls are TRBV27 and TRBJ2-1; D is unclear. Deletions cut 3 bases from V and 9 bases from J, with 15 bases between. The germline gives CDR1 MNHEY, CDR2 SMNVEV (reference sequence). CDR3 length: 14 residues.